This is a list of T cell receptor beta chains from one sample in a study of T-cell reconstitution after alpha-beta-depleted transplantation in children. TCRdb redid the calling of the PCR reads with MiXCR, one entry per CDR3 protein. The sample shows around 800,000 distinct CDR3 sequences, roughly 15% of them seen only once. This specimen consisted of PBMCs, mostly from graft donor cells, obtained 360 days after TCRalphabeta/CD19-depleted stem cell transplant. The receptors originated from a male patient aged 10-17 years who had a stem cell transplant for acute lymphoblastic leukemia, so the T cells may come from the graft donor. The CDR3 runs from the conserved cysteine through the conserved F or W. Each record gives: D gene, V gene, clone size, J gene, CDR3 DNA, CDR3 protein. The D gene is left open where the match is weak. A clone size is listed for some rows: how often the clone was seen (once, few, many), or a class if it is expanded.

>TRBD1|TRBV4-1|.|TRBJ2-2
TGCGCCAGCAGCCTGGGACAGGGGGCAATCTTTGACACCGGGGAGCTGTTTTTT
CASSLGQGAIFDTGELFF
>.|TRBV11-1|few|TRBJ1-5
TGTGCCAGCAGCTTAGTGTTCGGAGGGAGGCTTAGCAATCAGCCCCAGCATTTT
CASSLVFGGRLSNQPQHF
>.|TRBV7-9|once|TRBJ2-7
TGTGCCAGCAGCTCCTACTACAGGGAGCCGGGGGGAAGCGAGCAGTACTTC
CASSSYYREPGGSEQYF
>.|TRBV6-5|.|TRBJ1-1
TGTGCCACCGCCTTGGAGAGGTACACTGAAGCTTTCTTT
CATALERYTEAFF
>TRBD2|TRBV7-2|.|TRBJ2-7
TGTGCCAGCAGCTTAGGTCGACTAGCGGGGCCCTACGAGCAGTACTTC
CASSLGRLAGPYEQYF
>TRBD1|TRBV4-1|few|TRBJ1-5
TGCGCCAGCAGGGCGACAGGGACCAATCAGCCCCAGCATTTT
CASRATGTNQPQHF
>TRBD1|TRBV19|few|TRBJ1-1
TGTGCCAGTAGAACTAACAGGGGTAACACTGAAGCTTTCTTT
CASRTNRGNTEAFF
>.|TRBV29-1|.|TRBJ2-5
TGCAGCGTTCTTTTCGGGACCCAGTACTTC
CSVLFGTQYF
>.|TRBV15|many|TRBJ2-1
TGTGCCACCAGCAGAGGGGGGAGTCCATACAATGAGCAGTTCTTC
CATSRGGSPYNEQFF
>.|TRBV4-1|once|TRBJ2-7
TGCGCCAGCAGCCCGACTTGGGTGACAGTTTCCTACGAGCAGTACTTC
CASSPTWVTVSYEQYF
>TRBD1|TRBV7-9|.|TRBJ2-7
TGTGCCAGCAGCATCCGGGACAGGGGGACCTACGAGCAGTACTTC
CASSIRDRGTYEQYF
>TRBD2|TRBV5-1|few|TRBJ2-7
TGCGCCAGCAGCTTGGCCTTTAGCGGGCTGTTTTCCGAGCAGTACTTC
CASSLAFSGLFSEQYF
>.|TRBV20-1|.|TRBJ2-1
TGCAGTGCAAGACCGGAGTACAATGAGCAGTTCTTC
CSARPEYNEQFF
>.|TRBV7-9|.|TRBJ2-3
TGTGCCAGCAGCCCTACTTCCACTAGCCGCACAGATACGCAGTATTTT
CASSPTSTSRTDTQYF
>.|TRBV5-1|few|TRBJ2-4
TGCGCCAGCAGCTTGGAAAGCAGGGCCTTAGCCAAAAACATTCAGTACTTC
CASSLESRALAKNIQYF
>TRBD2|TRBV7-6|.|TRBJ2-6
TGTGCCAGCAGCCTCCGGACTAGCGGGAGGGTCCTCTCTGGGGCCAACGTCCTGACTTTC
CASSLRTSGRVLSGANVLTF
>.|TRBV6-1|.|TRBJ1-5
TGTGCCAGCCTGGACGGAGCTTATCAGCCCCAGCATTTT
CASLDGAYQPQHF
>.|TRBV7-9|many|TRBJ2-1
TGTGCCAGCAGCCCCGGATACTCCTACAATGAGCAGTTCTTC
CASSPGYSYNEQFF
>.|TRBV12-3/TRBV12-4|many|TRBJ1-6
TGTGCCAGCAGTACCGGGGGGACTAATTCACCCCTCCACTTT
CASSTGGTNSPLHF
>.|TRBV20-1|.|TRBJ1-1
TGCAGTGCTAGAGATCGGTTGAAGGTGTCATGGAACACTGAAGCTTTCTTT
CSARDRLKVSWNTEAFF
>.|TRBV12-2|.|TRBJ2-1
TGTGCAACGTGCCCACCAAGGGGGAGGGGGTTGGATGAGCAGTTCTTC
CATCPPRGRGLDEQFF
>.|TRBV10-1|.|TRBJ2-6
TGCGCCAGCAGTGAGACGAGAACTGGGGCCAACGTCCTGACTTTC
CASSETRTGANVLTF
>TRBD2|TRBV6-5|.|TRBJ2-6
TGTGCCAGCAGTTACACGGGAGGGCCAGGAGGGGCCAACGTCCTGACTTTC
CASSYTGGPGGANVLTF
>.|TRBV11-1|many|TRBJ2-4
TGTGCCAGCAGCCCCAACCAGGGAGGTGCCAAAAACATTCAGTACTTC
CASSPNQGGAKNIQYF
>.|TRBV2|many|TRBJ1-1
TGTGCCAGCAGTAGCGGACACCCGAACACTGAAGCTTTCTTT
CASSSGHPNTEAFF
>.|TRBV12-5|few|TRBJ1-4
TGTGCTAGTGGTTTGTCTTGGAGTAATGAAAAACTGTTTTTT
CASGLSWSNEKLFF
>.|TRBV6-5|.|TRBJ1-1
TGTGCCAGCAGTTCCCTCTTTCGACATATCTCGGATGAAGCTTTCTTT
CASSSLFRHISDEAFF
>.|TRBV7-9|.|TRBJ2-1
TGTGCCAGCAGCACTACCTCTTACGGCTACAATGAGCAGTTCTTC
CASSTTSYGYNEQFF
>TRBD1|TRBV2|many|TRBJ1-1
TGTGCCAGCAGCTCGGACAGGGTCACTGAAGCTTTCTTT
CASSSDRVTEAFF
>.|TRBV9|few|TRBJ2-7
TGTGCCAGCAGCCCTGGACAGTACTCCTACGAGCAGTACTTC
CASSPGQYSYEQYF
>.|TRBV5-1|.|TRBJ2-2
TGCGCCAGCAGGTCGAGGGAGTTCGGCACCGGGGAGCTGTTTTTT
CASRSREFGTGELFF
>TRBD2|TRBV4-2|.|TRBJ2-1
TGTGCCAGCAGCCAATTAGCGGGAATGTTATATGAGCAGTTCTTC
CASSQLAGMLYEQFF
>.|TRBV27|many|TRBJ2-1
TGTGCCAGCAGGCGGGATTCCTACAATGAGCAGTTCTTC
CASRRDSYNEQFF
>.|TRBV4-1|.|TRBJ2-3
TGCGCCAGCAGCAAAGGGAGAGCTAGCACAGATACGCAGTATTTT
CASSKGRASTDTQYF
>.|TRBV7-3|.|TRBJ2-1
TGTGCCAGCAGCTTTCTTGGTGCCTCCTACAATGAGCAGTTCTTC
CASSFLGASYNEQFF
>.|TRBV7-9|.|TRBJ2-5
TGTGCCAGCAGCCCTGGGACTGGCGGTGTGGAGACCCAGTACTTC
CASSPGTGGVETQYF
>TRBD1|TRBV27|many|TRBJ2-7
TGTGCCAGCAGCCTGACAGGGAACTACGAGCAGTACTTC
CASSLTGNYEQYF
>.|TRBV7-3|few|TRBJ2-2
TGTGCCAGCAGCTTAATGGACACCGGGGAGCTGTTTTTT
CASSLMDTGELFF
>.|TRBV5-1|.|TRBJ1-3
TGCGCCAGCAGCTTGGGGGGAGTCTCTGGAAACACCATATATTTT
CASSLGGVSGNTIYF
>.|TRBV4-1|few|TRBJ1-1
TGCGCCAGCAGCCAAGAGGCCGCTCGTGAAGCTTTCTTT
CASSQEAAREAFF
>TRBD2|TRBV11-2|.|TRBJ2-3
TGTGCCAGCAGCCTGCTGGGAGCGGGAGGGCCTTGGGGAGATACGCAGTATTTT
CASSLLGAGGPWGDTQYF
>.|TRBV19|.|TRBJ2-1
TGTGCCAGTAGTATCCTCGGCGATGAGCAGTTCTTC
CASSILGDEQFF
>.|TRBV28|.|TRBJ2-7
TGTGCCAGCAGTCGGACAGATCGTTACGAGCAGTACTTC
CASSRTDRYEQYF
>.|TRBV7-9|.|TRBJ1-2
TGTGCCAGCAAGGACCCGGACGGCTACACCTTC
CASKDPDGYTF
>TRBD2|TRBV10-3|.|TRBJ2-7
TGTGCCACCCGCGGGGCGGGAGAGTGGTACGAGCAGTACTTC
CATRGAGEWYEQYF
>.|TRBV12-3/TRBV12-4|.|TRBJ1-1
TGTGCCAGCAGTCCCAGGGCCCCCGCTGTGGGCACTGAAGCTTTCTTT
CASSPRAPAVGTEAFF